This T cell receptor beta chain was recorded in a study of T cells in localized non-small cell lung cancer. A remark on this clone: Its cognate antigen is unknown.

Broader study findings: Longer overall survival associated with higher blood T cell density; shorter survival with higher adjacent-lung clonality.

The CDR3 has 18 amino acids. With 7 bases clipped from V and 0 bases from J, the junction kept 9 bases outside the gene matches. The germline CDR1 and CDR2 sequences are SNHLY and FYNNEI. The repertoire was sequenced with immunoSEQ multiplex PCR; TCRdb's copy has only in-frame clones and lacks some. The repertoire holds 65,000 to 80,000 clones, less than 85% seen once, with 1% to 1.5% in the top ten. This rearrangement joins TRBV2 to TRBJ2-6, with 10 bases that match TRBD2. This sequence originates from a female donor over 55 with stage I lung adenocarcinoma. Specimen: peripheral blood, collected before any cancer treatment. CDR3 DNA sequence: TGTGCCAGCATCTCTAGCGGGGGCGATCCCTCTGGGGCCAACGTCCTGACTTTC. Its protein is CASISSGGDPSGANVLTF. Using reference TRBV2 and TRBJ2-6 for the parts outside the CDR3, the full variable domain is EPEVTQTPSHQVTQMGQEVILRCVPISNHLYFYWYRQILGQKVEFLVSFYNNEISEKSEIFDDQFSVERPDGSNFTLKIRSTKLEDSAMYFCASISSGGDPSGANVLTFGAGSRLTVL.